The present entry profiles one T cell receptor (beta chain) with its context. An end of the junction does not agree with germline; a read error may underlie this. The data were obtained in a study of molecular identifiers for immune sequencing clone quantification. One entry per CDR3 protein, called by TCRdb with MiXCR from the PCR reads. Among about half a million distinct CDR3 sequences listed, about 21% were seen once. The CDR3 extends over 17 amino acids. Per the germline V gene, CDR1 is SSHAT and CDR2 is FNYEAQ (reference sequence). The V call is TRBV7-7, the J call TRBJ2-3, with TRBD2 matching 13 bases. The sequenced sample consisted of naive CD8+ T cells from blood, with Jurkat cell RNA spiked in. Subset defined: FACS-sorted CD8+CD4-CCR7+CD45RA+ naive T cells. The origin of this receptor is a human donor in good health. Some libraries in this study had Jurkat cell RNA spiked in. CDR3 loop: CASSLSHGLAGADTQYF. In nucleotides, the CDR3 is TGTGCTAGCAGCTTATCCCACGGACTAGCGGGAGCAGATACGCAGTATTTT.